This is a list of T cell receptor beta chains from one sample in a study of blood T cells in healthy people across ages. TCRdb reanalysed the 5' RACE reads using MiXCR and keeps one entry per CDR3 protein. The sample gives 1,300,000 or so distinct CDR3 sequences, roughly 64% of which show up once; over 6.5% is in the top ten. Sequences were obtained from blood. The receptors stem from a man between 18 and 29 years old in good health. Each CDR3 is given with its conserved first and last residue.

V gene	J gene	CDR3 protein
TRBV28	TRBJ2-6	CASSFPATGAGANVLTF
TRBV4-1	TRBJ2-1	CASGVGGSAGLSYNEQFF
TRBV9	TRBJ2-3	CASSVLTGTGGADTQYF
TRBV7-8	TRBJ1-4	CASRRRAPDEKLFF
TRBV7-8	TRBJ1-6	CASSLASGTGGVFTLHF
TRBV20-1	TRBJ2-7	CSAGDRDLYEQYF
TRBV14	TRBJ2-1	CASLQGGGGAGEQFF
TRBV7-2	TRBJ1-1	CASSRRLGLGTEAFF
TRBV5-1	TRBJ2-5	CASSPSGVNQETQYF
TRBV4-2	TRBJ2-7	CASSQGKRASGGYEQYF
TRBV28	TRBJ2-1	CASSLNRVRYYNEQFF
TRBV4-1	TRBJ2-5	CASSMGASSQTQYF
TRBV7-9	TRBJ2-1	CASSFGTSGHGNEQFF
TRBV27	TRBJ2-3	CASSLGIFHTDTQYF
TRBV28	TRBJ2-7	CASSLSNYEQYF
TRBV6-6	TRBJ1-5	CASSYSGVYNQPQHF
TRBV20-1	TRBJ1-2	CSAYPGAAPYGYTF
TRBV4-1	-	CASSQVRDPTYEQYF
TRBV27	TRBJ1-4	CASSWRGRDEKLFF
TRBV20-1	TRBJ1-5	CSARDPTGRQPQHF
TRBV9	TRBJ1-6	CASSAQGSNSPLHF
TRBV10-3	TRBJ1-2	CAISESTGEGYTF
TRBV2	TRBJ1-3	CASRGDRGYGDTIYF
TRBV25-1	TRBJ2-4	CASSEKGALSFNIQYF
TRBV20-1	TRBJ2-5	CSAQDATGVETQYF
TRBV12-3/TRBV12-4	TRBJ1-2	CASSSLGGPYGYTF
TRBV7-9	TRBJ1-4	CASSLNYRAEKLFF
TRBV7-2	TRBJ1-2	CASSLPGGSKGYGYTF
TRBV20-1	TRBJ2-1	CSARDHQGTGFVNEQFF
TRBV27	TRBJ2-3	CASSLAGVQITDTQYF
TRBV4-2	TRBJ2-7	CASSQEMGRSSYEQYF
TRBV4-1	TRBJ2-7	CASSQARGRPYEQYF
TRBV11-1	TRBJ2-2	CASTVARTGELFF
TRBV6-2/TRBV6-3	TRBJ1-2	CASGDRRNYGYTF
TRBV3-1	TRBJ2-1	CASSQDPSGAPSYNEQFF
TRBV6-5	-	CASSYRSGPLYEQFF
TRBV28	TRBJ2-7	CASSLRGRPQYF
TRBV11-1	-	CASSSGLAGSAEQYF
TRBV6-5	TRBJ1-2	CASSYSGTAYGYTF
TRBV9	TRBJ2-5	CASSVAGSARETQYF
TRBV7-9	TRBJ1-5	CASSLPGTGQPQHF
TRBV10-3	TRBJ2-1	CAISQPQTGATYNEQFF
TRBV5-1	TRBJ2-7	CASSLDRGLYEQYF
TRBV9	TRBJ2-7	CASSPPLGEQYF